The T cell receptor (beta chain) described here comes from a study of CD8+ T cells in alopecia areata. Study background: It was oral tofacitinib, at 5 to 10 mg twice daily, that treated patients received.

Trimming removed 0 bases at V and 1 base at J, with 12 bases between. This CDR3 comprises 16 residues. The V gene's germline CDR1 is MNHEY and CDR2 SVGAGI. In each case, RNA was isolated and then reverse transcribed into cDNA as the sequencing template. Here immunoSEQ multiplex PCR was the method, and the copy in TCRdb shows in-frame clones only, minus some. The top ten clones hold 14% of a sample with approximately 160,000 clones, 55% to 75% of them seen once. Notes on the study in general: Scalp sample sequencing also detects resident alphabeta T cells of normal skin.

Indicated treatment: oral pan-JAK inhibitor, 5-10 mg twice daily. For this clone: No antigen is known for it.

The TCR originated in a human donor with alopecia areata. The gene calls are TRBV6-5 and TRBJ1-1; D not resolved. Specimen: CD4+ T cells sorted from blood, collected at week 24, from a patient treated with tofacitinib. Here the CDR3 reads CASSYSAGHANTEAFF. CDR3 DNA: TGTGCCAGCAGTTACTCTGCTGGGCACGCGAACACTGAAGCTTTCTTT.